The T cell receptor beta chain described here comes from a study of T cells in Graves' hyperthyroidism and ophthalmopathy. Study-level results: A model using 13 V-J features told ophthalmopathy apart from stable hyperthyroidism. In blood, most of the thyroid clonotypes expanded above 0.001 were also present.

TCR beta CDR3 regions were amplified from RNA. An initial round of RT-PCR targeting the TCR CDR3 relied on the HTBI primer set. Via MiXCR, TCRdb re-called the multiplex PCR reads, giving one row per CDR3 protein. The table has 600,000 or so distinct CDR3 sequences, under 60% seen once. This clonotype turned up a few times. What it binds is not known. Per germline, CDR1 SEHNR and CDR2 FQNEAQ (reference sequence). The CDR3 covers 11 residues. The germline V and J ends were trimmed by 6 bases and 7 bases, with 10 bases remaining between them. An absence of ophthalmopathy progression within 18 months meant stable Graves' hyperthyroidism. Patients were excluded because of uncontrolled infection, other autoimmune disease, pregnancy or lactation.

This receptor was taken from a woman aged 18 to 35 with Graves' hyperthyroidism. The specimen sequenced was peripheral blood or thyroid tissue (not recorded which). The J gene is TRBJ2-7, the V gene TRBV7-9, with D perhaps matching TRBD1 or TRBD2 (5 bases each). CDR3 sequence (DNA): TGTGCCAGCAGGTCCGAGGGGGAGCAGTACTTC. Protein sequence: CASRSEGEQYF.